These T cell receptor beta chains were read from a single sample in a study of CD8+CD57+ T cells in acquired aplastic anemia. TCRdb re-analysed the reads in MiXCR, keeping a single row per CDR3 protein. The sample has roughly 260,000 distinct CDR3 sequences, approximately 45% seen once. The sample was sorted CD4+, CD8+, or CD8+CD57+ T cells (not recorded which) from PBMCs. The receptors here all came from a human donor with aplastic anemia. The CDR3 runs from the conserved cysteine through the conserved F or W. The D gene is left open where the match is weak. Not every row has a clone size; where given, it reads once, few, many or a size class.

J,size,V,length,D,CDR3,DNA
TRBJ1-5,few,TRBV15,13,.,CATSRDQDQPQHF,TGTGCCACCAGCAGAGATCAGGACCAGCCCCAGCATTTT
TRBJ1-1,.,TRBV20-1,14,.,CSARVLDRHTEAFF,TGCAGTGCTAGAGTACTGGACAGACACACTGAAGCTTTCTTT
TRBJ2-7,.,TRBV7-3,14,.,CASSFWGLTYEQYF,TGTGCCAGCAGCTTTTGGGGGCTGACCTACGAGCAGTACTTC
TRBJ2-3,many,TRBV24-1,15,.,CATSAPNAGDDTQYF,TGTGCCACCAGTGCCCCGAATGCCGGGGACGATACGCAGTATTTT
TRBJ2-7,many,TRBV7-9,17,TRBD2,CASSSALAGVGSYEQYF,TGTGCCAGCAGCTCCGCTCTAGCGGGAGTCGGGAGCTACGAGCAGTACTTC
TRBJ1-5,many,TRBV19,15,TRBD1,CASRGTGDSNQPQHF,TGTGCCAGTAGGGGGACAGGCGATAGCAATCAGCCCCAGCATTTT
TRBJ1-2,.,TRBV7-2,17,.,CASSLRSGGGPNYGYTF,TGTGCCAGCAGCTTACGATCCGGGGGCGGACCGAACTATGGCTACACCTTC
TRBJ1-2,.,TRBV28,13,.,CASSLGGRGGYTF,TGTGCCAGCAGTTTAGGGGGGCGAGGTGGCTACACCTTC
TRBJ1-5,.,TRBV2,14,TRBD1,CASSGQGDNQPQHF,TGTGCCAGCAGTGGACAGGGGGACAATCAGCCCCAGCATTTT
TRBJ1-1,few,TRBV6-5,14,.,CASTTGFLNTEAFF,TGTGCCAGCACCACCGGGTTCCTGAACACTGAAGCTTTCTTT
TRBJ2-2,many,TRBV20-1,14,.,CSSQGEGDTGELFF,TGCAGTTCCCAAGGGGAGGGGGACACCGGGGAGCTGTTTTTT
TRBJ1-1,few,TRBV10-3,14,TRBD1,CAISDRDGGTEAFF,TGTGCCATCAGCGACAGGGACGGAGGCACTGAAGCTTTCTTT
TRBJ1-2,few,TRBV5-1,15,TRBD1,CASSLWTGANYGYTF,TGCGCCAGCAGCTTGTGGACAGGAGCTAACTATGGCTACACCTTC
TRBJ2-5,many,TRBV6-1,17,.,CASSEAQGGGPEETQYF,TGTGCCAGCAGTGAAGCGCAGGGGGGGGGGCCTGAAGAGACCCAGTACTTC
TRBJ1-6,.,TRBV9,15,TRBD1,CASSVTTGWNSPLHF,TGTGCCAGCAGCGTAACGACAGGGTGGAATTCACCCCTCCACTTT
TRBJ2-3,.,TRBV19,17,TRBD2,CASSYLGLAGITDTQYF,TGTGCCAGTAGTTACCTTGGACTAGCGGGGATAACAGATACGCAGTATTTT
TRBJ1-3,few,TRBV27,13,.,CASKDVSGNTIYF,TGTGCCAGCAAGGATGTCTCTGGAAACACCATATATTTT
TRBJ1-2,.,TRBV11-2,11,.,CASSESEGYTF,TGTGCCAGCAGCGAAAGTGAGGGGTACACCTTC
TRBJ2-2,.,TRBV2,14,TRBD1,CASSGGTGAGELFF,TGTGCCAGCAGTGGGGGGACAGGGGCCGGGGAGCTGTTTTTT
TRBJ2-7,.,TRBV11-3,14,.,CASSLFGTAYEQYF,TGTGCCAGCAGCTTATTCGGCACAGCCTACGAGCAGTACTTC
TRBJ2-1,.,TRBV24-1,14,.,CATSDSVARGEQFF,TGTGCCACCAGTGATTCCGTCGCCAGGGGCGAGCAGTTCTTC
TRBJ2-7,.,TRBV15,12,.,CASSWGPYEQYF,TGTGCCAGCAGTTGGGGCCCCTACGAGCAGTACTTC
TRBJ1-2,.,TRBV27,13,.,CAGSLTQTYGYTF,TGTGCCGGCAGTCTGACTCAAACCTATGGCTACACCTTC
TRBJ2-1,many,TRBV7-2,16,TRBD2,CASSLGPAGVGNEQFF,TGTGCCAGCAGCTTAGGTCCAGCGGGAGTCGGCAATGAGCAGTTCTTC
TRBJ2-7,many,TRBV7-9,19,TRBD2,CASSLPYEAGGPKTYEQYF,TGTGCCAGCAGCTTACCCTATGAAGCGGGAGGGCCGAAGACCTACGAGCAGTACTTC
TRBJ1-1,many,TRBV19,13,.,CASQLSLAGEAFF,TGTGCCAGCCAGTTATCATTGGCCGGGGAAGCTTTCTTT
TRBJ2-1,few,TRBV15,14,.,CATRQVGAYNEQFF,TGTGCCACTAGACAGGTTGGGGCATACAATGAGCAGTTCTTC
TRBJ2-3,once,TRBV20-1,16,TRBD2,CSASTSGGRLTDTQYF,TGCAGTGCTAGCACTAGCGGGGGGCGTCTCACAGATACGCAGTATTTT
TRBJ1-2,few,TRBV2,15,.,CASSHRDRGFYGYTF,TGCGCCAGCAGTCACCGGGACCGAGGATTCTATGGCTACACCTTC
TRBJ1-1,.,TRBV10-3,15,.,CAINTGVGLNTEAFF,TGTGCCATCAACACAGGCGTCGGCCTGAACACTGAAGCTTTCTTT
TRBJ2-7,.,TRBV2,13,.,CASSEASRPEQYF,TGTGCCAGCAGTGAAGCCAGCCGTCCCGAGCAGTACTTC
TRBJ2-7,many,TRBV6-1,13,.,CASSEAGTYEQYF,TGTGCCAGCAGTGAAGCGGGAACCTACGAGCAGTACTTC
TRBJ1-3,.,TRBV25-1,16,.,CASSDSGRVAGNTIYF,TGTGCCAGCAGTGACAGTGGGAGAGTAGCTGGAAACACCATATATTTT
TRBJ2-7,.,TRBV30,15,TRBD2,CAWSPPSGRSYEQYF,TGTGCCTGGAGTCCTCCTAGCGGGAGGAGCTACGAGCAGTACTTC
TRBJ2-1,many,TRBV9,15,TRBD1,CASSDPGTGVNEQFF,TGTGCCAGCAGCGACCCCGGGACAGGGGTCAATGAGCAGTTCTTC
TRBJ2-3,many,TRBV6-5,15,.,CASSYGRGRTDTQYF,TGTGCCAGCAGTTATGGTAGGGGTCGCACAGATACGCAGTATTTT
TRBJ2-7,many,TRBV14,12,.,CASSHHTYEQYF,TGTGCCAGCAGCCACCACACCTACGAGCAGTACTTC
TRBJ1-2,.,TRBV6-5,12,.,CASHKSPDGYTF,TGTGCCAGCCATAAAAGTCCGGATGGCTACACCTTC
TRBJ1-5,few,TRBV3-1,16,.,CASSQGSGNSNQPQHF,TGTGCCAGCAGCCAAGGGTCAGGGAATAGCAATCAGCCCCAGCATTTT
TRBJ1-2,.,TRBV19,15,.,CASSIADSPFGGYTF,TGTGCCAGTAGTATAGCAGACAGCCCCTTCGGTGGCTACACCTTC
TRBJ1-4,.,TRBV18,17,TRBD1,CASSPRSDRGEGEKLFF,TGTGCCAGCTCACCACGATCGGACAGGGGTGAGGGTGAAAAACTGTTTTTT
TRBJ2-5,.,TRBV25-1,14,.,CASSEWDGVETQYF,TGTGCCAGCAGTGAATGGGATGGGGTGGAGACCCAGTACTTC
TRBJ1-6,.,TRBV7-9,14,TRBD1,CASSAGTDNSPLHF,TGTGCCAGCAGCGCCGGGACAGATAATTCACCCCTCCACTTT
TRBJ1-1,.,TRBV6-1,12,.,CASSATWMEAFF,TGTGCCAGCAGTGCGACATGGATGGAAGCTTTCTTT
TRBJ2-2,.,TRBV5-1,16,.,CASSLLLSSATGELFF,TGCGCCAGCAGCTTGCTCTTGTCATCGGCCACCGGGGAGCTGTTTTTT
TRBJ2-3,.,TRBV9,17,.,CASSVGSNGGLTDTQYF,TGTGCCAGCAGCGTAGGGTCAAACGGGGGCTTAACAGATACGCAGTATTTT
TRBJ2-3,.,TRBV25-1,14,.,CASPQGGSTDTQYF,TGTGCCAGCCCCCAGGGCGGGAGCACAGATACGCAGTATTTT
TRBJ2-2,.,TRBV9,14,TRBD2,CASSVRTSGGELFF,TGTGCCAGCAGCGTCCGGACTAGCGGGGGGGAGCTGTTTTTT
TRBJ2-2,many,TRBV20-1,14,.,CSARATENTGELFF,TGCAGTGCTAGAGCAACCGAAAACACCGGGGAGCTGTTTTTT
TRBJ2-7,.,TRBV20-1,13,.,CSALWESSYEQYF,TGCAGTGCTCTTTGGGAAAGCTCCTACGAGCAGTACTTC
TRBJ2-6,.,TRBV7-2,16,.,CASSLVGTAGANVLTF,TGTGCCAGCAGCTTAGTGGGGACTGCGGGGGCCAACGTCCTGACTTTC
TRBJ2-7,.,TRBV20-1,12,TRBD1,CSHGQGAYEQYF,TGCAGCCATGGACAGGGCGCCTACGAGCAGTACTTC
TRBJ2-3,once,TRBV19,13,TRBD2,CASRGRAYNEQYF,TGTGCCAGTCGCGGGAGGGCCTACAATGAGCAGTATTTT
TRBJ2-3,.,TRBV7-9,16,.,CASSRDRAGLGDTQYF,TGTGCCAGCAGCCGAGATAGGGCAGGGTTAGGCGATACGCAGTATTTT
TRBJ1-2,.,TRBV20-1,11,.,CSASGSYGYTF,TGCAGTGCTTCAGGGAGCTATGGCTACACCTTC
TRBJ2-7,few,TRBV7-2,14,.,CASSFRGYVNEQYF,TGTGCCAGCAGCTTTCGGGGGTATGTGAACGAGCAGTACTTC
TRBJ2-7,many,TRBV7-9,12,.,CASSLSPYEQYF,TGTGCCAGCAGCTTAAGCCCGTACGAGCAGTACTTC
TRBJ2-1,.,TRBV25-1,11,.,CASQEYNEQFF,TGTGCCAGCCAGGAGTACAATGAGCAGTTCTTC
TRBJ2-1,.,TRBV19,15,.,CASSSRDTSYNGQFF,TGTGCCAGTAGTTCCCGGGACACCTCCTACAATGGGCAGTTCTTC
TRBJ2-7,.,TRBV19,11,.,CASSIGGEQYF,TGTGCCAGTAGTATAGGGGGCGAGCAGTACTTC